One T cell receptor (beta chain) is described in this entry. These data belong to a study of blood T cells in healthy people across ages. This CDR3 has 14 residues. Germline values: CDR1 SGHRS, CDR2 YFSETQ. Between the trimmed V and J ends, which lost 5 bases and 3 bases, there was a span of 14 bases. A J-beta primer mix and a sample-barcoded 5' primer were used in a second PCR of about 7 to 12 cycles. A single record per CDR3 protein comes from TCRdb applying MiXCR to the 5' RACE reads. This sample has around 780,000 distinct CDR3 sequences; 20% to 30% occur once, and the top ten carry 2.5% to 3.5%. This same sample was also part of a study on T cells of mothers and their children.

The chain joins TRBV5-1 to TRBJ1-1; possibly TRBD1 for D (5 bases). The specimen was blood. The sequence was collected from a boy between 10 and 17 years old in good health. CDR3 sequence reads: CASRRISGDTEAFF. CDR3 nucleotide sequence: TGCGCCAGCAGACGAATTTCGGGGGACACTGAAGCTTTCTTT.